Listed below are T cell receptor beta chains from one sample, sequenced in a study of T cells in Graves' hyperthyroidism and ophthalmopathy. TCRdb reprocessed the multiplex PCR reads via MiXCR and lists one record per CDR3 protein. Among about 400,000 distinct CDR3 sequences listed, less than 20% were seen once. Sequenced material: blood. The receptors stem from a woman between 18 and 29 years old with Graves' hyperthyroidism. The CDR3 runs from the conserved cysteine through the conserved F or W. Only part of the rows carry a size: once, few, many, or a class if the clone is expanded.

>TRBV6-1|many
CASSEATVRPQHF
>TRBV3-1|few
CASSQDVSGNTDTQYF
>TRBV28|many
CASSFRGSGNQPQHF
>TRBV3-1|many
CASRGAWGKNTEAFF
>TRBV18|NA
CASSKGLAGVISYNEQFF
>TRBV9|many
CASSVESDGEQYF
>TRBV27|NA
CASSLSIGDTQYF
>TRBV2|many
CASSEVAHHTGATEAFF
>TRBV10-1|NA
CASSESTSGNFQFF
>TRBV28|many
CASSSPGRTGGSYEQYF
>TRBV5-1|many
CASSTGLQTGELFF
>TRBV11-2|many
CASSLIGQGAADTEAFF
>TRBV2|many
CASNLGGPDEQYF
>TRBV12-3/TRBV12-4|many
CASSTHPVNTQYF
>TRBV5-5|once
CASSFLTGAYGYTF
>TRBV12-3/TRBV12-4|NA
CASSPTGGGFDGQFF
>TRBV24-1|NA
CATSGGNYGYTF
>TRBV20-1|many
CSATTRGYEQYF
>TRBV11-2|many
CASSQRGGELGKLFF
>TRBV7-8|many
CASSRVWYTGELFF
>TRBV28|NA
CASRTGGSGRTGELFF
>TRBV6-2/TRBV6-3|NA
CASSLRGTEQYF
>TRBV9|NA
CASSVGGGALTDTQYF